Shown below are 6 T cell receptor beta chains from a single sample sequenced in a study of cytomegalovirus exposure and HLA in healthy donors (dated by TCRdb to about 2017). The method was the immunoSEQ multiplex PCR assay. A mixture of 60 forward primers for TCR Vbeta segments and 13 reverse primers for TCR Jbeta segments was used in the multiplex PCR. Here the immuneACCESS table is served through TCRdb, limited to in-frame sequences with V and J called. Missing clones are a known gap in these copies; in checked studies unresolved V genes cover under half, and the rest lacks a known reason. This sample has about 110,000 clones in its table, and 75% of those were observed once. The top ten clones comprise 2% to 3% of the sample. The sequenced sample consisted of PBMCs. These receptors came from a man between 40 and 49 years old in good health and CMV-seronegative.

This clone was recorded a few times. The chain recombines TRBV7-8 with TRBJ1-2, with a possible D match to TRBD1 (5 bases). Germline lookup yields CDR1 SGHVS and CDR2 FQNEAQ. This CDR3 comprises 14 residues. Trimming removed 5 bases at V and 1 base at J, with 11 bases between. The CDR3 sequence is CASSPDSVNYGYTF. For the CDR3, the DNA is TGTGCCAGCAGCCCAGACAGTGTTAACTATGGCTACACCTTC.

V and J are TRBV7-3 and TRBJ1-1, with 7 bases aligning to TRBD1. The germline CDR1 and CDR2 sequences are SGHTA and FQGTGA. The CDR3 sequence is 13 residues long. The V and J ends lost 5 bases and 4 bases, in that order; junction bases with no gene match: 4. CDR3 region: CASSQQGGTEAFF. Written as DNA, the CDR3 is TGTGCCAGCAGCCAGCAGGGGGGCACTGAAGCTTTCTTT.

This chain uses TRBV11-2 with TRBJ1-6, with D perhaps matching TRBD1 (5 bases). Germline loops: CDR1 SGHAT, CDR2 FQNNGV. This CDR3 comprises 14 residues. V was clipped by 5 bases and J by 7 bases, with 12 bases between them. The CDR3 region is CASSPTGGNSPLHF. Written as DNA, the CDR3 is TGTGCCAGCAGCCCCACGGGGGGAAATTCACCCCTCCACTTT.

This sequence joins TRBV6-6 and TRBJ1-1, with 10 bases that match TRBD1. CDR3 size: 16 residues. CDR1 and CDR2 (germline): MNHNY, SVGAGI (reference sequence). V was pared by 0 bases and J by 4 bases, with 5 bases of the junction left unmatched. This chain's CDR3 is CASSYSRDRGFTEAFF. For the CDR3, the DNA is TGTGCCAGCAGTTACTCGAGGGACAGGGGCTTCACTGAAGCTTTCTTT.

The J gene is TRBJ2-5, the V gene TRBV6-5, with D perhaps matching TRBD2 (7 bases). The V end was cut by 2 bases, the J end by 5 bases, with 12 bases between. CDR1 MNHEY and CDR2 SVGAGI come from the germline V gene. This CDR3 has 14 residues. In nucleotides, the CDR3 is TGTGCCAGCAGTTACGGGGGGGCTCTCGAGACCCAGTACTTC. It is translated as CASSYGGALETQYF.

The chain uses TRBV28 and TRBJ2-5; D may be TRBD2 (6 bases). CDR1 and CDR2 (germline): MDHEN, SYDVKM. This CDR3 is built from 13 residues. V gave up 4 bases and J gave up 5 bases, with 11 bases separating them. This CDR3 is CASSYGGVETQYF. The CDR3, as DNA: TGTGCCAGCAGTTACGGCGGGGTGGAGACCCAGTACTTC.